The 16 T cell receptor beta chains presented below share a single source sample, sequenced in a study of lymphopenia after photon versus proton radiotherapy (dated by TCRdb to the late 2010s). The method was the immunoSEQ multiplex PCR assay. TCRdb mirrors the immuneACCESS table, restricted to in-frame sequences. Some clones are absent from its copies; in checked studies, under half trace to an unresolved V gene, and the reason for the others is unknown. The table for this sample lists some 170,000 clones; less than 90% of them were counted only once. 4% to 5% of the sample rests with the top ten. This specimen consisted of peripheral blood, obtained from a patient treated with photon-based radiotherapy. These receptors originate from a man aged 50 or older with gastric cancer.

This chain joins TRBV28 and TRBJ2-5; D is possibly TRBD2 (5 bases). The CDR3 extends over 14 amino acids. V was trimmed by 3 bases and J by 5 bases, leaving 13 bases between them. Germline assignment: CDR1 MDHEN and CDR2 SYDVKM. CDR3 residues: CASSFQRAGETQYF. The DNA of the CDR3 is TGTGCCAGCAGTTTTCAGAGGGCCGGGGAGACCCAGTACTTC.

The chain recombines TRBV9 with TRBJ1-5; TRBD1 agrees at 7 bases. CDR3 length: 14 residues. V lost 2 bases, J lost 5 bases, and 4 bases stayed unmatched. The V gene's germline CDR1 is SGDLS and CDR2 YYNGEE. The CDR3 DNA reads TGTGCCAGCAGCGTGGCAGGGGGTGATCAGCCCCAGCATTTT. It yields the protein CASSVAGGDQPQHF.

V gene TRBV5-4 combines with J gene TRBJ1-1, with 8 positions matching TRBD1. This CDR3 contains 14 residues. V lost 3 bases to trimming and J lost 4 bases; unmatched junction nucleotides: 5. Germline-derived CDR1 and CDR2 are SGHNT and YYREEE (reference sequence). CDR3 DNA: TGTGCCAGCAGCTCCGGACAGGGCCCCACTGAAGCTTTCTTT. It encodes CASSSGQGPTEAFF. Filled out from reference TRBV5-4 and TRBJ1-1, the complete variable domain reads ETGVTQSPTHLIKTRGQQVTLRCSSQSGHNTVSWYQQALGQGPQFIFQYYREEENGRGNFPPRFSGLQFPNYSSELNVNALELDDSALYLCASSSGQGPTEAFFGQGTRLTVV.

This clone appeared once. The chain employs TRBV18 and TRBJ1-3, with D unresolved. CDR3 length: 14 amino acids. Germline CDR1 and CDR2: KGHSH and LQKENI. Trimming pared 2 bases from V and 0 bases from J, leaving 5 bases between. The CDR3 bases are TGTGCCAGCTCACCATCCCGCTCTGGAAACACCATATATTTT. Protein: CASSPSRSGNTIYF.

V gene TRBV5-4 combines with J gene TRBJ1-2; D call uncertain. CDR3 length: 14 amino acids. V was pared by 0 bases and J by 4 bases, with 10 bases between. Germline loops: CDR1 SGHNT, CDR2 YYREEE (reference sequence). Written as DNA, the CDR3 is TGTGCCAGCAGCTTGGATCGGAGTGTCTATGGCTACACCTTC. Protein sequence: CASSLDRSVYGYTF.

This chain uses TRBV5-1 with TRBJ2-5, with D perhaps TRBD2 (5 bases). V lost 4 bases, J lost 1 base, and 11 bases lay in between. This CDR3 is built from 14 residues. Germline values: CDR1 SGHRS, CDR2 YFSETQ. The DNA for the CDR3 is TGCGCCAGCAGCCCCGGCCGGGGCCAAGAGACCCAGTACTTC. It specifies CASSPGRGQETQYF.

V gene TRBV18 combines with J gene TRBJ1-1; 10 nucleotides agree with TRBD1. J gave up 5 bases and V 6 bases, and 3 bases lay outside the gene matches. CDR1 and CDR2 from the germline V gene are KGHSH and LQKENI. The CDR3 contains 13 residues. The CDR3, as DNA: TGTGCCAGCTCCCGGACAGGGGGAACTGAAGCTTTCTTT. It encodes CASSRTGGTEAFF. Complete variable domain (other parts from reference TRBV18 and TRBJ1-1): NAGVMQNPRHLVRRRGQEARLRCSPMKGHSHVYWYRQLPEEGLKFMVYLQKENIIDESGMPKERFSAEFPKEGPSILRIQQVVRGDSAAYFCASSRTGGTEAFFGQGTRLTVV.

The chain links TRBV14 to TRBJ2-2, with TRBD2 matching over 11 bases. CDR3 length equals 17 residues. Germline trimming cut 4 bases from V and 4 bases from J; bases unmatched to any gene: 8. Germline V gives CDR1 SGHDN, CDR2 FVKESK. The CDR3 DNA sequence: TGTGCCAGCAGCCCGGAACTAGCGGGAGCAGGCACCGGGGAGCTGTTTTTT. Its protein product is CASSPELAGAGTGELFF.

Remarks on this clone: At one end, the junction sequence differs from germline, possibly due to a read error. The rearrangement uses TRBV4-2 and TRBJ2-3; D gene uncertain. CDR3 length: 15 amino acids. Germline values: CDR1 LGHNA, CDR2 YNFKEQ. CDR3 bases: TGTGCCAGTAGCCGGGCCTTCTCTAGCACAGATACGCAGTATTTT. This translates into CASSRAFSSTDTQYF.

This clone was counted between two and nine times. J is TRBJ1-2 and V is TRBV27, with 7 bases fitting TRBD1. This CDR3 has 14 residues. CDR1 MNHEY and CDR2 SMNVEV come from the germline V gene (reference sequence). V gave up 5 bases and J gave up 3 bases; unmatched junction bases: 6. CDR3 amino acids: CASSPGQAYYGYTF. The CDR3 region has the DNA TGTGCCAGCAGTCCAGGACAGGCTTACTATGGCTACACCTTC.

J is TRBJ1-2 and V is TRBV27; D is perhaps TRBD1 (5 bases). CDR3 length: 17 amino acids. Trimming removed 5 bases at V and 4 bases at J, with 23 bases between. In germline, CDR1 is MNHEY, CDR2 SMNVEV (reference sequence). CDR3 in DNA: TGTGCCAGCAGTCCCCGTGACAGTTCTATCCTTTTCTATGGCTACACCTTC. It yields the protein CASSPRDSSILFYGYTF.

The rearrangement uses TRBV6-5 and TRBJ2-7; 9 nucleotides align to TRBD1. Losses at the gene ends were 7 bases for V and 2 bases for J; bases not matched to a gene: 6. Germline V CDR1 and CDR2: MNHEY, SVGAGI. CDR3 length: 14 amino acids. The DNA for the CDR3 is TGTGCCAGCACCATGGGGACAGGGACCTACGAGCAGTACTTC. Protein product: CASTMGTGTYEQYF.

The chain joins TRBV9 to TRBJ1-4, with a possible D match to TRBD1 (6 bases). Germline CDR1 and CDR2: SGDLS and YYNGEE. V dropped 2 bases and J dropped 0 bases, with 11 bases sitting between them. This CDR3 spans 16 amino acids. The CDR3 DNA is TGTGCCAGCAGCGTGGGGGCGCTTCCAACTAATGAAAAACTGTTTTTT. Protein sequence: CASSVGALPTNEKLFF.

This chain links TRBV7-2 with TRBJ2-7, with D perhaps TRBD1 (5 bases). The V end was cut by 2 bases, the J end by 2 bases, with 10 bases between. From germline, CDR1 is SGHTA and CDR2 FQGNSA. The CDR3 extends over 14 amino acids. Written as DNA, the CDR3 is TGTGCCAGCAGCTTACAGGGTAGGGCCTACGAGCAGTACTTC. It yields the protein CASSLQGRAYEQYF.

The V call is TRBV29-1, the J call TRBJ2-1, with D perhaps assigned TRBD1 or TRBD2 (5 bases each). The V and J ends lost 3 bases and 12 bases respectively, with 12 bases between them. The CDR3 contains 11 residues. Per the germline V gene, CDR1 is SQVTM and CDR2 is ANQGSEA. The CDR3 reads CSVEGRGAQFF. The CDR3 DNA sequence: TGCAGCGTTGAGGGGCGAGGGGCGCAGTTCTTC.

The V gene is TRBV2, the J gene TRBJ1-2; D is undetermined. The germline V gene has CDR1 SNHLY and CDR2 FYNNEI. V lost 3 bases and J lost 5, with 7 bases in between. The CDR3 has 12 amino acids. The CDR3 region is CASSDSRYGYTF. CDR3 nucleotide sequence: TGTGCCAGCAGTGACAGTCGATATGGCTACACCTTC.